One sample yielded the 17 T cell receptor beta chains listed below, sequenced in a study of Ad26.COV2.S vaccination and SARS-CoV-2 variants (dated by TCRdb to about 2021). This specimen's treatment or condition label, interpreted: 15 to 20 received Ad26.COV2.S at low or high dose, single or two shots; a few received placebo; per-sample allocation not given. Repertoires of vaccine and placebo recipients were sequenced from samples taken on day 63 after the first injection. Library creation used the immunoSEQ multiplex PCR assay. TCRdb's version of the immuneACCESS table is confined to in-frame rearrangements and falls short of the full clone set. An unresolved V gene accounts for under half of the shortfall where checked; the remainder is of unknown origin. Here the sample has about 350,000 clones; approximately 90% occur a single time. Approximately 5.9% of the sample is held by the ten biggest clonotypes.

The specimen comprised peripheral blood, sampled in a trial of Ad26.COV2.S vaccine versus placebo. The receptors derive from a person between 18 and 60 years old who received the Ad26.COV2.S COVID-19 vaccine or a placebo.

The genes are TRBV18 and TRBJ1-2; 8 nucleotides match TRBD1. The germline CDR1 and CDR2 sequences are KGHSH and LQKENI. Trimming cost V 3 bases and J 3 bases; bases outside gene matches: 6. This CDR3 has 15 amino acids. CDR3 nucleotides: TGTGCCAGCTCACCCGGACAGGGCTCATACTATGGCTACACCTTC. Translation gives CASSPGQGSYYGYTF. The full variable domain, rest sourced from reference TRBV18 and TRBJ1-2, is NAGVMQNPRHLVRRRGQEARLRCSPMKGHSHVYWYRQLPEEGLKFMVYLQKENIIDESGMPKERFSAEFPKEGPSILRIQQVVRGDSAAYFCASSPGQGSYYGYTFGSGTRLTVV.

The chain combines TRBV4-1 with TRBJ2-2, with D unresolved. Germline CDR1 MGHRA, CDR2 YSYEKL. The CDR3 sequence is 18 residues long. V lost 4 bases, J lost 3 bases, and 21 bases lay in between. Here the CDR3 reads CASSPGPSVGRDTGELFF. The CDR3 nucleotides are TGCGCCAGCAGCCCAGGACCCAGTGTAGGACGGGACACCGGGGAGCTGTTTTTT.

The genes are TRBV14 and TRBJ2-1; 9 nucleotides match TRBD2. V dropped 0 bases and J dropped 0; count of bases not matched to a gene: 12. The CDR3 has 20 residues. Germline-derived CDR1 and CDR2 are SGHDN and FVKESK. For the CDR3, the DNA is TGTGCCAGCAGCCAAGATAGTTGGCCTAGCGGGGCTCCCTCCTACAATGAGCAGTTCTTC. It is translated as CASSQDSWPSGAPSYNEQFF.

The rearrangement uses TRBV21-1 and TRBJ1-2; the table's D call, TRBD1, has no DNA check behind it. TRBV21-1 is assigned pseudogene status. CDR3 length: 18 residues. The CDR3, as DNA: TGTGCCAGCAGCTTGTGGACAGGGGGCGAACCTGATAACTATGGCTACACCTTC. Translating gives CASSLWTGGEPDNYGYTF.

The chain carries TRBV7-2 and TRBJ2-7; maybe TRBD1 (6 bases). V lost 1 base to trimming and J lost 0 bases, with 10 bases between them. The CDR3 has 15 residues. CDR1 is SGHTA, CDR2 FQGNSA, per germline. The CDR3: CASSLGQAFSYEQYF. CDR3 coding DNA: TGTGCCAGCAGCTTAGGACAGGCATTCTCCTACGAGCAGTACTTC.

The chain carries TRBV6-5 and TRBJ2-5, with TRBD2 matching 11 bases. There are 15 residues in the CDR3. V lost 6 bases, J lost 1 base, and 4 bases stayed unmatched. In germline, CDR1 is MNHEY, CDR2 SVGAGI. The CDR3 coding sequence is TGTGCCAGCAGCCCCGGGACTAGCGGCCAAGAGACCCAGTACTTC. Amino acid sequence: CASSPGTSGQETQYF.

This clone has only one observation. This rearrangement joins TRBV6-1 to TRBJ1-1; TRBD1 might be the D (5 bases). Germline lookup yields CDR1 MNHNS and CDR2 SASEGT. Trimming shortened V by 3 bases and J by 5 bases, and 13 bases separated the two germline ends. This CDR3 region has 14 residues. The CDR3 region has the DNA TGTGCCAGCAGTGATCTGAGGGGCTGGACTGAAGCTTTCTTT. Protein: CASSDLRGWTEAFF.

The gene calls are TRBV6-5 and TRBJ1-5; perhaps TRBD1 as D (6 bases). Germline assignment: CDR1 MNHEY and CDR2 SVGAGI. The length of the CDR3 is 13 residues. Deletions cut 6 bases from V and 3 bases from J, with 9 bases between. CDR3 nucleotides: TGTGCCAGCAGCAGGGGCTACAATCAGCCCCAGCATTTT. Amino acid sequence: CASSRGYNQPQHF.

This clone was detected a few times. The chain uses TRBV7-9 and TRBJ1-4, with D perhaps matching TRBD1 (6 bases). The CDR3 is made up of 15 amino acids. The germline CDR1 and CDR2 sequences are SEHNR and FQNEAQ (reference sequence). V was trimmed by 5 bases and J by 7 bases, leaving 17 bases between them. The CDR3 DNA is TGTGCCAGCAGCCGGAGCAAGGGGGGAGGTGAAAAACTGTTTTTT. This translates into CASSRSKGGGEKLFF.

V is TRBV28 and J is TRBJ1-3; no definite D call. Germline loops: CDR1 MDHEN, CDR2 SYDVKM. This CDR3 spans 11 amino acids. V gave up 7 bases and J gave up 11 bases, with 12 bases separating them. The CDR3 region has the DNA TGTGCCAGCACCCTGGGTCCAGCCATATATTTT. Its translation: CASTLGPAIYF.

V and J are TRBV29-1 and TRBJ1-1; D is perhaps TRBD1 (5 bases). This CDR3 has 14 residues. Germline V gene lookup returns CDR1 SQVTM and CDR2 ANQGSEA. V lost 6 bases to trimming and J lost 3 bases, with 17 bases between them. CDR3 residues: CSVRRGDMYTEAFF. In DNA, the CDR3 is TGCAGCGTCCGACGGGGGGATATGTACACTGAAGCTTTCTTT.

J is TRBJ1-5 and V is TRBV19; 8 bases line up with TRBD1. Trimming cost V 6 bases and J 5 bases; bases outside gene matches: 6. The CDR3 contains 14 residues. Germline V CDR1 and CDR2: LNHDA, SQIVND (reference sequence). The CDR3 spells CASRDRDWDQPQHF. The CDR3 bases are TGTGCCAGTAGGGACAGGGATTGGGATCAGCCCCAGCATTTT. Using reference TRBV19 and TRBJ1-5 for the parts outside the CDR3, the full variable domain is DGGITQSPKYLFRKEGQNVTLSCEQNLNHDAMYWYRQDPGQGLRLIYYSQIVNDFQKGDIAEGYSVSREKKESFPLTVTSAQKNPTAFYLCASRDRDWDQPQHFGDGTRLSIL.

The sample holds one count of this clone. The rearrangement links TRBV6-2 or TRBV6-3 to TRBJ2-5; D not certain. Germline V lookup: CDR1 MNHEY, CDR2 SVGEGT. The CDR3 consists of 12 residues. Trimming cost V 5 bases and J 3 bases, with 7 bases left between them. DNA for the CDR3: TGTGCCAGCAGTCGGACCGAAGAGACCCAGTACTTC. Its translation is CASSRTEETQYF.

The V and J genes are TRBV10-1 and TRBJ2-7; TRBD2 matches at 7 bases. The length of the CDR3 is 14 residues. Germline CDR1 is WNHNN and CDR2 is SYGVQD (reference sequence). The V segment lost 5 bases and the J segment 3 bases; nucleotides outside the gene matches: 7. The CDR3: CASSSTSGDYEQYF. CDR3 in DNA: TGCGCCAGCAGTTCCACCAGCGGGGACTACGAGCAGTACTTC.

The chain has TRBV7-2 and TRBJ1-2, with 9 bases that match TRBD1. The junction had 14 bases not matched to a gene; V was cut back by 3 bases and J by 0 bases. CDR3 length: 19 amino acids. Germline V gives CDR1 SGHTA, CDR2 FQGNSA. CDR3 in amino acids: CASSFWSPPRQGANYGYTF. In nucleotides, the CDR3 is TGTGCCAGCAGCTTTTGGTCCCCGCCCCGACAGGGGGCTAACTATGGCTACACCTTC.

As to this clone: At the DNA level, this CDR3 is encoded by other sequences in the same sample as well. The chain employs TRBV9 and TRBJ2-6; no firm D call. CDR1 is SGDLS, CDR2 YYNGEE, per germline. CDR3 length: 13 residues. Deletions cut 1 base from V and 1 base from J, with 0 bases between. CDR3 DNA: TGTGCCAGCAGCGTATCTGGGGCCAACGTCCTGACTTTC. This codes for CASSVSGANVLTF. Full variable domain (remainder filled in from reference TRBV9 and TRBJ2-6): DSGVTQTPKHLITATGQRVTLRCSPRSGDLSVYWYQQSLDQGLQFLIQYYNGEERAKGNILERFSAQQFPDLHSELNLSSLELGDSALYFCASSVSGANVLTFGAGSRLTVL.

The chain links TRBV7-3 to TRBJ1-2, with D uncertain. V was clipped by 1 base and J by 2 bases, with 5 bases between them. The CDR3 has 13 residues. Germline V CDR1 and CDR2: SGHTA, FQGTGA. CDR3 amino acids: CASSLKGNYGYTF. CDR3 nucleotides: TGTGCCAGCAGCTTAAAAGGGAACTATGGCTACACCTTC.